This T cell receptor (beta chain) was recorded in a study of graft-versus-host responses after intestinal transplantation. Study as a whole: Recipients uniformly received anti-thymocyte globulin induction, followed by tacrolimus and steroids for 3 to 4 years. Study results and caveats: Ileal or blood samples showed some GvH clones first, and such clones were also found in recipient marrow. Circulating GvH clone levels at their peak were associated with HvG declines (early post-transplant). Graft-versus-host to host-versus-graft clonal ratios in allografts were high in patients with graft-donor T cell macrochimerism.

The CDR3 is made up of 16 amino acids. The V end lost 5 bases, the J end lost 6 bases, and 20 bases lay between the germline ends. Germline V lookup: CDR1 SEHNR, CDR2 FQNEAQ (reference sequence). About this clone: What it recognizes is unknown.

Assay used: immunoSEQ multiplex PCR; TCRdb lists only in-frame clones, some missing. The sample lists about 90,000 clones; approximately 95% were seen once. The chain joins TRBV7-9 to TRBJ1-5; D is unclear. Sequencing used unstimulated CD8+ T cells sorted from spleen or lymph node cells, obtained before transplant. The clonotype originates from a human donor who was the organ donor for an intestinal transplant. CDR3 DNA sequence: TGTGCCAGCAGCCCAGCCGGACCCGGCGAGGGTCAGCCCCAGCATTTT. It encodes CASSPAGPGEGQPQHF. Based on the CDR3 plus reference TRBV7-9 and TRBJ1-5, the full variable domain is DTGVSQNPRHKITKRGQNVTFRCDPISEHNRLYWYRQTLGQGPEFLTYFQNEAQLEKSRLLSDRFSAERPKGSFSTLEIQRTEQGDSAMYLCASSPAGPGEGQPQHFGDGTRLSIL.